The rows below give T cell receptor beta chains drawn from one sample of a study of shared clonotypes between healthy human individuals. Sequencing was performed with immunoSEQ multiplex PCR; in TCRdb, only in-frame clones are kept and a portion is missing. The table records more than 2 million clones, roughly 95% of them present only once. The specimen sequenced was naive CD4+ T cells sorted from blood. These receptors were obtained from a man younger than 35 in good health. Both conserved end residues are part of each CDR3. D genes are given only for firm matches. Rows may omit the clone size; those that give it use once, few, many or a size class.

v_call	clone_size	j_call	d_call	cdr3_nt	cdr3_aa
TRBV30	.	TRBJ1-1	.	TGTGCCTGGACCCTGGGAGGAATGAACACTGAAGCTTTCTTT	CAWTLGGMNTEAFF
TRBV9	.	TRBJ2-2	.	TGTGCCAGCAGCGTAGCTGGGGAGCTGTTTTTT	CASSVAGELFF
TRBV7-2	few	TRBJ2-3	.	TGTGCCAGCAGCTTACTAGATACGCAGTATTTT	CASSLLDTQYF
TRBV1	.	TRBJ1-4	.	TGCACCATGGCTGAGGCGGCAAGGATGGGGCCCTCAACTAATGAAAAACTGTTTTTT	CTMAEAARMGPSTNEKLFF
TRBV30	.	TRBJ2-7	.	TGTGCCTGGAGTGCTCAAGGGGCCGAGCAGTACTTC	CAWSAQGAEQYF
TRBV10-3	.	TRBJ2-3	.	TGTGCCATCAGTGACCCACTGGGAAGGGGATCTGGCACAGATACGCAGTATTTT	CAISDPLGRGSGTDTQYF
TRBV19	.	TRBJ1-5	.	TGTGCCAGTAGTATACAGAGGGGTCAGCCCCAGCATTTT	CASSIQRGQPQHF
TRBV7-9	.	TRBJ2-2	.	TGTGCCAGCAGCTTAGAGGGTATCGGGGAGCTGTTTTTT	CASSLEGIGELFF
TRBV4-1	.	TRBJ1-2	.	TGCGCCAGCAGCCAAGATAGGGCAAGGGAAGCTAACTATGGCTACACCTTC	CASSQDRAREANYGYTF
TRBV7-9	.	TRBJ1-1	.	TGTGCCAGCAGCTTAGCTCGAACTGGGCAGACCGAAGCTTTCTTT	CASSLARTGQTEAFF
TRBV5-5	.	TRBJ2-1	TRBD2	TGTGCCAGCAGCTGGACTAGCGCGAGCTCCTACAATGAGCAGTTCTTC	CASSWTSASSYNEQFF
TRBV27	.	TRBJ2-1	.	TGTGCCAGCAGTTTGAGGCGGATCGATGAGCAGTTCTTC	CASSLRRIDEQFF
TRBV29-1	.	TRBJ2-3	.	TGCAGCGTTCAGACAGTCACAGATACGCAGTATTTT	CSVQTVTDTQYF
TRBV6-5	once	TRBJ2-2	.	TGTGCCAGCAGGGCCGGGACGGCGAACACCGGGGAGCTGTTTTTT	CASRAGTANTGELFF